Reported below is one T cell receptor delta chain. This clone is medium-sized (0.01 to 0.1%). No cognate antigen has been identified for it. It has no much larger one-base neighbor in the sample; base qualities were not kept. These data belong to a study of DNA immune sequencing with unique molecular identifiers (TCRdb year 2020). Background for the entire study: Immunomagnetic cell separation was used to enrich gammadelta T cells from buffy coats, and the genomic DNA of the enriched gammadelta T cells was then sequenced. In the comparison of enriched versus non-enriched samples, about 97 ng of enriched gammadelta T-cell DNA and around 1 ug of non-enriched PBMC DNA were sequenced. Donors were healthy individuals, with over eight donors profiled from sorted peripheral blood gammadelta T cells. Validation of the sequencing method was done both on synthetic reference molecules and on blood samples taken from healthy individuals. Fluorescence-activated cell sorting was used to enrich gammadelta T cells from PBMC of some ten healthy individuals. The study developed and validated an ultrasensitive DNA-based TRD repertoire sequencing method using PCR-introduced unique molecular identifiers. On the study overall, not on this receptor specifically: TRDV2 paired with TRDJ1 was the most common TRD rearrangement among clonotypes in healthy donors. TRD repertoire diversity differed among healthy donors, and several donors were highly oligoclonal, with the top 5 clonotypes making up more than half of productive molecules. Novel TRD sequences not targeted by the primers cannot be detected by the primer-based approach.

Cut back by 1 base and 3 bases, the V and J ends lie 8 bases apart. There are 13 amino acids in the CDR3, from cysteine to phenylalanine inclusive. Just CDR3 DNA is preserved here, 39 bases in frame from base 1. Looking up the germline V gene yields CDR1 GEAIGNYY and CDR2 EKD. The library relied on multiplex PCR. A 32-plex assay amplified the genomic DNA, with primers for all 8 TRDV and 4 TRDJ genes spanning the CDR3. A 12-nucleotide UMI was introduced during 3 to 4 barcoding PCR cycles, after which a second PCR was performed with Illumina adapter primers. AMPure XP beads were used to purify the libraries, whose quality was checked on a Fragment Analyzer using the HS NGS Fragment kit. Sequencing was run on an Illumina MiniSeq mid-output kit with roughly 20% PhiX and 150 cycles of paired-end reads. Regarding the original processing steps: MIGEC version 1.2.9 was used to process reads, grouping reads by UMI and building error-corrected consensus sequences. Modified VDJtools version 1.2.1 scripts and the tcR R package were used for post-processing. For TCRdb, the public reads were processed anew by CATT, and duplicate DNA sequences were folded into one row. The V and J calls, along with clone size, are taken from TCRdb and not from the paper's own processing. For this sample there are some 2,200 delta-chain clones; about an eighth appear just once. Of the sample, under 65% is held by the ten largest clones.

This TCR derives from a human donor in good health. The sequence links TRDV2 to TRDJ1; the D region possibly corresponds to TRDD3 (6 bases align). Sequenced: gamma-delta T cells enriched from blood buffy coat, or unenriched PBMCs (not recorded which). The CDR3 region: CACDTGISDKLIF. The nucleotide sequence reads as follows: TGTGCCTGTGACACGGGGATTTCCGATAAACTCATCTTT.